Sequencing of this TCR beta chain was carried out in a study of immune characterization of retroperitoneal liposarcoma. TCRdb independently ran MiXCR on the PCR reads; one entry per CDR3 protein. The sample holds about 10,000 distinct CDR3 sequences; less than 30% are singletons and the top ten take roughly a fifth. V was clipped by 0 bases and J by 2 bases; unmatched bases: 7. Germline loops: CDR1 MGHRA, CDR2 YSYEKL. The length of the CDR3 is 17 residues. The TCR comes from a male donor with retroperitoneal liposarcoma. V usage is TRBV4-1 and J usage is TRBJ2-3; 8 bases match TRBD2. Sequencing was done on a sample of blood. The CDR3 DNA sequence: TGCGCCAGCAGCCAAGATGCGGGGGGATCCTACACAGATACGCAGTATTTT. Its translation: CASSQDAGGSYTDTQYF.